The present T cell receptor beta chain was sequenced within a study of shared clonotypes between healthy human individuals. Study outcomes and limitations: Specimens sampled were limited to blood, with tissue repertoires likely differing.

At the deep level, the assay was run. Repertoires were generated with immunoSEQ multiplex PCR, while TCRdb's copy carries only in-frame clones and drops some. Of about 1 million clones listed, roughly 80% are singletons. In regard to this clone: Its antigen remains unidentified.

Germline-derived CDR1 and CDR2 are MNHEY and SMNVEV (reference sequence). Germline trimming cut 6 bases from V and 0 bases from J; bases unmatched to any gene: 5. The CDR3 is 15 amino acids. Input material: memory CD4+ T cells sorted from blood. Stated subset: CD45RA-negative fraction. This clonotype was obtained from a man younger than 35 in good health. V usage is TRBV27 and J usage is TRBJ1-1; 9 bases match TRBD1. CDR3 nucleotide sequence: TGTGCCAGCAGGGCCGGGACAGGGTTGAACACTGAAGCTTTCTTT. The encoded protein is CASRAGTGLNTEAFF.